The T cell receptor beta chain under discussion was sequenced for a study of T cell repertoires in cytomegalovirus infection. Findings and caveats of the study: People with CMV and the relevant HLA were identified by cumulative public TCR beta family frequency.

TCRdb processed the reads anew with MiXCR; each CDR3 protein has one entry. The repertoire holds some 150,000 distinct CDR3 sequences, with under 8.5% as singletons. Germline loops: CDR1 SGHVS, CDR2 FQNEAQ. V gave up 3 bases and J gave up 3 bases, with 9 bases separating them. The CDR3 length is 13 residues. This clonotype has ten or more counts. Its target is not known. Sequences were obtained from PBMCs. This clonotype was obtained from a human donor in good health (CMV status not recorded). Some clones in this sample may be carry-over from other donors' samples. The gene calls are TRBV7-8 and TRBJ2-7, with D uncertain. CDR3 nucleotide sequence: TGTGCCAGCAGCTTTACCGACGACTACGAGCAGTACTTC. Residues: CASSFTDDYEQYF.